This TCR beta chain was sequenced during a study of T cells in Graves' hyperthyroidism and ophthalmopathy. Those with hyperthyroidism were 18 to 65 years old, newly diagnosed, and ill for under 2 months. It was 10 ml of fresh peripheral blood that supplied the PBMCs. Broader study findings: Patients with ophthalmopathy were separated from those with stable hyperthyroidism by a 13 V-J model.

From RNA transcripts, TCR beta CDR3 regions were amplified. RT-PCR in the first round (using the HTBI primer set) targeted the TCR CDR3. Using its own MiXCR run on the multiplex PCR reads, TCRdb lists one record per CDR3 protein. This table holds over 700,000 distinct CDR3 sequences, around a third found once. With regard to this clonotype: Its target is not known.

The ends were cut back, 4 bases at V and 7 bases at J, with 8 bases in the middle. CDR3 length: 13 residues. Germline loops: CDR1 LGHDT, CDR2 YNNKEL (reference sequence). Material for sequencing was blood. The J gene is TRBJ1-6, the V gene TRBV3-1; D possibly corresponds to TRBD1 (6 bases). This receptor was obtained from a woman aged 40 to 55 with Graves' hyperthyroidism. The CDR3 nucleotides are TGTGCCAGCAGCCGCGGGACAAATTCACCCCTCCACTTT. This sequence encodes CASSRGTNSPLHF.